What follows are 14 T cell receptor beta chains derived from one specimen sequenced in a study of T cells in Graves' hyperthyroidism and ophthalmopathy. From RNA transcripts, TCR beta CDR3 regions were amplified. The TCR CDR3 first-round RT-PCR relied on the HTBI primer set. TCRdb analysed the multiplex PCR reads with MiXCR anew, one entry per CDR3 protein. The top ten clones hold 34% of a sample with about 640,000 distinct CDR3 sequences, about 20% of them seen once. Sequencing was carried out using blood. All receptors come from a man aged 30-40 years with Graves' ophthalmopathy.

This clonotype was counted between two and nine times. The chain recombines TRBV29-1 with TRBJ2-3; possibly TRBD1 for D (6 bases). The CDR3 spans 13 residues. CDR1 and CDR2 (germline): SQVTM, ANQGSEA. V lost 5 bases, J lost 2 bases, and 11 bases lay in between. Here the CDR3 reads CSVQTGSTDTQYF. The CDR3 DNA follows: TGCAGCGTTCAGACAGGCTCCACAGATACGCAGTATTTT.

This clonotype has ten or more counts. The rearrangement uses TRBV2 and TRBJ2-1; possibly TRBD1 for D (5 bases). Germline V lookup: CDR1 SNHLY, CDR2 FYNNEI. The CDR3 has 13 residues. The germline V and J ends were trimmed by 3 bases and 3 bases, with 6 bases remaining between them. The CDR3 region has the DNA TGTGCCAGCAGTGAGGACAACTACAATGAGCAGTTCTTC. Protein: CASSEDNYNEQFF.

This clonotype was observed a few times. This rearrangement joins TRBV19 to TRBJ1-5; maybe TRBD1 (6 bases). Trimming left V 2 bases short and J 6 bases short, with 23 bases between. CDR1 and CDR2 (germline): LNHDA, SQIVND (reference sequence). The CDR3 spans 18 residues. The CDR3 DNA sequence: TGTGCCAGTAGTATACTGACAGGAGACCTTTGGGGGGTTCAGCCCCAGCATTTT. This gives the protein CASSILTGDLWGVQPQHF.

This clonotype was counted a single time. V gene TRBV15 combines with J gene TRBJ2-1; TRBD1 aligns across 10 bases. The V segment lost 4 bases and the J segment 8 bases; nucleotides outside the gene matches: 8. In germline, CDR1 is LNHNV, CDR2 YYDKDF (reference sequence). CDR3 length: 15 amino acids. Written as DNA, the CDR3 is TGTGCCACCAGCAACCGGGACAGGGGTTTCGATGAGCAGTTCTTC. Amino acids: CATSNRDRGFDEQFF.

This clonotype was seen a handful of times. The gene calls are TRBV10-3 and TRBJ2-2; 8 bases agree with TRBD1. The V segment lost 10 bases and the J segment 6 bases; nucleotides outside the gene matches: 34. The germline V gene encodes CDR1 ENHRY and CDR2 SYGVKD. There are 22 residues in the CDR3. The CDR3 DNA sequence: TGTGCCAGCAGGGGGCTAGCAGGAGGTGTGCCAGAAAAGGAGGGCCGCGCCGGGGAGCTGTTTTTT. Protein product: CASRGLAGGVPEKEGRAGELFF.

The CDR3 spells CASSQGTGSSGGLLSNEQFF. The DNA of the CDR3 is TGTGCCAGCAGCCAGGGTACAGGTTCTAGCGGTGGCCTCTTATCCAATGAGCAGTTCTTC. The J gene is TRBJ2-1, the V gene TRBV3-1; 7 nucleotides line up with TRBD2. The CDR3 consists of 20 residues. Trimming removed 3 bases from V and 6 bases from J; junction bases left unmatched: 23. Germline CDR1 LGHDT, CDR2 YNNKEL (reference sequence).

This clonotype was observed at least ten times. CDR3 sequence: CASRRTSGIETQYF. The CDR3 nucleotides are TGTGCCAGCAGACGGACTAGCGGGATTGAGACCCAGTACTTC. The chain links TRBV27 to TRBJ2-5; 12 bases map to TRBD2. Germline assignment: CDR1 MNHEY and CDR2 SMNVEV (reference sequence). CDR3 size: 14 residues. The V gene end was trimmed by 6 bases and the J gene end by 5 bases; junction bases not matched to a gene: 4.

This clonotype was seen a few times. The chain recombines TRBV3-1 with TRBJ2-7, with a weak D call TRBD1 (5 bases). The germline V gene encodes CDR1 LGHDT and CDR2 YNNKEL (reference sequence). This CDR3 region has 16 residues. The V and J ends lost 3 bases and 5 bases respectively, with 20 bases between them. CDR3 sequence: CASSHNLLAGFDEQYF. CDR3 DNA: TGTGCCAGCAGCCACAACCTACTTGCAGGGTTCGACGAGCAGTACTTC.

The rearrangement links TRBV20-1 to TRBJ2-3, with D possibly matching TRBD2 (5 bases). The germline V and J ends were trimmed by 6 bases and 4 bases, with 17 bases remaining between them. This CDR3 contains 14 residues. CDR1 is DFQATT and CDR2 is SNEGSKA in the germline V gene (reference sequence). CDR3: CSAKLVILADTQYF. For the CDR3, the DNA is TGCAGTGCCAAACTAGTTATTTTGGCAGATACGCAGTATTTT.

V is TRBV6-1 and J is TRBJ1-2; 7 bases match TRBD1. Germline-derived CDR1 and CDR2 are MNHNS and SASEGT. Germline trimming cut 5 bases from V and 5 bases from J; bases unmatched to any gene: 5. The CDR3 is 13 residues long. The CDR3 spells CASSPDREYGYTF. The CDR3 region has the DNA TGTGCCAGCAGTCCCGACAGGGAGTATGGCTACACCTTC.

This clonotype was counted a few times. The V and J genes are TRBV12-3 or TRBV12-4 and TRBJ2-1; 7 bases map to TRBD2. With V trimmed by 5 bases and J by 8 bases, 9 bases remained unmatched. This CDR3 has 14 residues. The CDR3 protein is CASSASGGGDEQFF. CDR3 sequence (DNA): TGTGCCAGCAGTGCTAGCGGTGGAGGCGATGAGCAGTTCTTC.

As for this clonotype: This sequence may be a read error, since a much larger clone differs from it by one base. The DNA is omitted, as the CDR3 cannot be located on it reliably, and the CDR3 follows TCRdb's listing. This chain uses TRBV25-1 with TRBJ2-1; no DNA check was done on the table's D call, TRBD2. The V gene's germline CDR1 is MGHDK and CDR2 SYGVNS. 16 amino acids form the CDR3, both terminal residues included. The chain's CDR3 is CASSEFWASGSNEQLF.

The chain links TRBV7-2 to TRBJ2-7; D uncertain. CDR3 size: 14 residues. Germline lookup yields CDR1 SGHTA and CDR2 FQGNSA. Trimming left V 1 base short and J 3 bases short, with 10 bases between. Here the CDR3 DNA reads TGTGCCAGCAGCTTAGGGGTAGGGTTCTACGAGCAGTACTTC. This encodes CASSLGVGFYEQYF.

The sample holds a few counts of this clonotype. The V and J genes are TRBV20-1 and TRBJ1-2, with no clear D. The germline V gene has CDR1 DFQATT and CDR2 SNEGSKA (reference sequence). V lost 3 bases and J lost 8, with 16 bases in between. The CDR3 contains 13 residues. CDR3 nucleotide sequence: TGCAGTGCTAGGAAGGACGGCGCGCACGGCTACACCTTC. As protein: CSARKDGAHGYTF.